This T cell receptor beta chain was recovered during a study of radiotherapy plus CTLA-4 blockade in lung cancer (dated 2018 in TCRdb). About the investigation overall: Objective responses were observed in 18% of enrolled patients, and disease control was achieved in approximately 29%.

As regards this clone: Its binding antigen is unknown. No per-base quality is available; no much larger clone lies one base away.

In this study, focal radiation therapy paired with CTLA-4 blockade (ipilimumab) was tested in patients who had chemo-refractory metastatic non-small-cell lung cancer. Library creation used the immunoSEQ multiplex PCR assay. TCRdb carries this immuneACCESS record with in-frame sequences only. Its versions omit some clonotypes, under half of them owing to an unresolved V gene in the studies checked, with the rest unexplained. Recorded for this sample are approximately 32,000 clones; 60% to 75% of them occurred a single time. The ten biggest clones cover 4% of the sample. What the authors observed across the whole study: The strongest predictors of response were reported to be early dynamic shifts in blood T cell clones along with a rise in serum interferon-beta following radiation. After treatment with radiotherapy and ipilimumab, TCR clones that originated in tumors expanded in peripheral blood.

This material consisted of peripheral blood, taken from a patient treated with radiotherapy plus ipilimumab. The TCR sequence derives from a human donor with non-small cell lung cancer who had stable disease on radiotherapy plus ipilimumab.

DNA sequence: TGTGCCACCCGGAATCTGGAGTTGGGCAATGAGCAGTTCTTC. Translated, it gives CATRNLELGNEQFF. Recombination linked TRBV6-5 to TRBJ2-1; the D gene lacks a confident call. At the junction V is shortened by 10 bases and J by 6 bases, with 19 bases in between. Reading from cysteine to phenylalanine, the CDR3 counts 14 amino acids. CDR3 DNA is the only sequence kept; it has 42 bases, read in frame from the first base. CDR1 MNHEY and CDR2 SVGAGI are derived from the germline V gene.